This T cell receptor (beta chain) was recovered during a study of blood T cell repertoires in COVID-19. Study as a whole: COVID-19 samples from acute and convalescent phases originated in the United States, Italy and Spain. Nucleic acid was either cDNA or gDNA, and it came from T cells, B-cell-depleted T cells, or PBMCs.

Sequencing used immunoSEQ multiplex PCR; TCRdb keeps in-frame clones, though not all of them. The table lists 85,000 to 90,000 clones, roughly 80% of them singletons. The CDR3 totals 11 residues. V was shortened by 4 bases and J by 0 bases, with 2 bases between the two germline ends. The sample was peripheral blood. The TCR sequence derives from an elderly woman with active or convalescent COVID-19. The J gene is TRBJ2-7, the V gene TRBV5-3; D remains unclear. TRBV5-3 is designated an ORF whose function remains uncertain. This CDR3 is CARSHSYEQYF. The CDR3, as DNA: TGTGCCAGAAGCCACTCCTACGAGCAGTACTTC.